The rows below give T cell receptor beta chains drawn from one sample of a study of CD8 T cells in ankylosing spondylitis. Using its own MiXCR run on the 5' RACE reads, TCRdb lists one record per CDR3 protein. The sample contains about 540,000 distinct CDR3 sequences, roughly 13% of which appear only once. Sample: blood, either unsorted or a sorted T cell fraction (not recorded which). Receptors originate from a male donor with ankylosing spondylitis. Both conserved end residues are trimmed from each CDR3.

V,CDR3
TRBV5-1,ASSPDPDTEAI
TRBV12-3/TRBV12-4,ASSLIINQPQH
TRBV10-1,ASSGGTIWETQY
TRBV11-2,ASSLPLAGGETQY
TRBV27,ASSPLPRTGEGYGYT
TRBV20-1,SARDRRTGDEKLF
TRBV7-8,ASSGRWGQY
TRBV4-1,ASSPIPQGEVAGELF
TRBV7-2,ASSRGLSNTEAF
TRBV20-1,SATTGGLAGGPRETQY
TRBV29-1,SVSPLYTDTQY
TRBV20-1,SARDGSGRYEQY
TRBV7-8,ASSFAGADEKLF
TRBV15,ATSRTTLDSPEAF
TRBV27,ASSLYRTGELF
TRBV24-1,ATSDSRIPGKLF
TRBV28,ASSPPGTEQY
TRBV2,ASRAGGNTIY
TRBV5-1,ASSLRSGLLGGDLF
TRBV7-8,ASSLVTAPGIYEQY
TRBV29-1,SVEGGIEGQPQH
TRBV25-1,ASNPQRGTYNEQF
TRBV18,ASSPPSAGGYGYT
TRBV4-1,ASSFGSARSYNEQF
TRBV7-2,ASSLAGTRYEQY
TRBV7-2,ASSFMEDNQPQH
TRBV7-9,ASSSIWPYGYT
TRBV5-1,ASSLGQGSDTQY
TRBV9,ASSVDTSGAYQETQY
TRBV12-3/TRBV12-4,ASSLDNYEQY
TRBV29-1,SVSLGAEQF
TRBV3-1,ASSGALGLAGVIDTQY
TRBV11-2,ASSPPSGRSHNEQF
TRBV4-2,ASSLKVDSNTEAF
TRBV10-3,AINTGTGVNNEQF
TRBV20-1,TTDREGDNSPLH
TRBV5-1,ASQAQGNTEAF
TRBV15,ATSRGQLANEQF
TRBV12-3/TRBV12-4,ASSLWDPSGTEAF
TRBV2,ASSEMRSSYEQY
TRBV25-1,ASRVAGDPYNEQF
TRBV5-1,ASSLDGNSNQPQH
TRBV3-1,TSSRGPPNTEAF
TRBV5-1,ASSLGVADLQETQY
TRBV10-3,AISELTEKLF
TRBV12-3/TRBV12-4,ASSLVRLAGNTGELF
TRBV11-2,ASSFDRPGREAYEQY
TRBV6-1,ASSEEAALEKLF
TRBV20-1,SAYMGENGYT